This entry lists 28 T cell receptor beta chains sequenced from one sample in a study of cytomegalovirus exposure and HLA in healthy donors. Generated by immunoSEQ multiplex PCR, the TCRdb table keeps only in-frame clones and is missing some. Of under 400,000 clones in the sample, 70% to 90% were seen once. Sequencing was done on a sample of PBMCs. Receptors originate from a woman aged 18-30 years in good health and CMV-seronegative.

This chain links TRBV15 with TRBJ2-1; 11 bases are a match to TRBD2. V dropped 3 bases and J dropped 1; count of bases not matched to a gene: 2. Germline lookup yields CDR1 LNHNV and CDR2 YYDKDF (reference sequence). The CDR3 runs to 16 residues. DNA for the CDR3: TGTGCCACCAGCAGTCTAGCGGGGGGTTCCTACAATGAGCAGTTCTTC. Its protein is CATSSLAGGSYNEQFF.

The chain has TRBV7-9 and TRBJ1-5; D possibly corresponds to TRBD1 (6 bases). Germline assignment: CDR1 SEHNR and CDR2 FQNEAQ (reference sequence). The CDR3 contains 15 residues. V lost 3 bases, J lost 7 bases, and 16 bases lay in between. CDR3 nucleotide sequence: TGTGCCAGCAGCTTGGGGGGGCTCCCCCGACAGCCCCAGCATTTT. Protein: CASSLGGLPRQPQHF.

The chain employs TRBV6-6 and TRBJ2-5; D is undetermined. Germline loops: CDR1 MNHNY, CDR2 SVGAGI (reference sequence). The V and J ends lost 7 bases and 0 bases respectively, with 18 bases between them. The CDR3 spans 16 residues. This CDR3 is CASTRSPRSYQETQYF. The DNA for the CDR3 is TGTGCCAGCACCCGATCTCCCAGATCGTACCAAGAGACCCAGTACTTC.

This chain connects TRBV9 to TRBJ1-1; D is possibly TRBD1 (6 bases). Trimming removed 5 bases at V and 2 bases at J, with 10 bases between. This CDR3 comprises 13 residues. Germline V gene sequence: CDR1 SGDLS, CDR2 YYNGEE. The CDR3 bases are TGTGCCAGCAGTCAGGGGTTAAACACTGAAGCTTTCTTT. Its protein product is CASSQGLNTEAFF.

This rearrangement joins TRBV9 to TRBJ1-4; D possibly corresponds to TRBD1 (6 bases). Trimming removed 4 bases from V and 10 bases from J, with 20 bases in between. The CDR3 totals 15 residues. Germline-derived CDR1 and CDR2 are SGDLS and YYNGEE. CDR3 DNA: TGTGCCAGCAGCCCCCGTGGACAGTCCTTGGGAAAACTGTTTTTT. The encoded protein is CASSPRGQSLGKLFF. The variable domain in full, with the rest retrieved from reference TRBV9 and TRBJ1-4, is DSGVTQTPKHLITATGQRVTLRCSPRSGDLSVYWYQQSLDQGLQFLIQYYNGEERAKGNILERFSAQQFPDLHSELNLSSLELGDSALYFCASSPRGQSLGKLFFGSGTQLSVL.

The table lists this clone with a count of one. The J gene is TRBJ2-7, the V gene TRBV2, with 8 bases fitting TRBD2. Germline CDR1 and CDR2: SNHLY and FYNNEI. The CDR3 covers 14 residues. V was clipped by 7 bases and J by 6 bases; unmatched bases: 11. The CDR3 bases are TGTGCCAGCATGATAAAGCGGGAGACGGGCGAGCAGTACTTC. This gives the protein CASMIKRETGEQYF.

V gene TRBV28 combines with J gene TRBJ2-3; 8 nucleotides line up with TRBD2. V was pared by 6 bases and J by 3 bases, with 5 bases of the junction left unmatched. Per germline, CDR1 MDHEN and CDR2 SYDVKM. The CDR3 runs to 14 residues. The CDR3 nucleotides read TGTGCCAGCAGGGGAGAGCGGGGGACAGATACGCAGTATTTT. It is translated as CASRGERGTDTQYF.

Only one count was recorded for this clone. This chain connects TRBV6-5 to TRBJ2-7; TRBD2 matches 12 bases. The trim removed 5 bases at V and 5 bases at J, leaving 7 bases unmatched. Germline V CDR1 and CDR2: MNHEY, SVGAGI. The CDR3 is 15 amino acids. CDR3 nucleotides: TGTGCCAGCAGTCCTCTAGCGGGAGGGCCCCACGAGCAGTACTTC. Translating gives CASSPLAGGPHEQYF.

This clone was found a few times. This chain joins TRBV7-2 and TRBJ1-3; unclear D gene. Deletions cut 4 bases from V and 2 bases from J, with 12 bases between. The germline V gene encodes CDR1 SGHTA and CDR2 FQGNSA. The CDR3 totals 15 residues. CDR3: CASSSQTGAGNTIYF. The CDR3 bases are TGTGCCAGCAGCTCCCAGACTGGTGCTGGAAACACCATATATTTT.

This clone has only a few counts. The J gene is TRBJ2-7, the V gene TRBV11-2, with TRBD2 as a possible D gene (5 bases). Deletions cut 2 bases from V and 3 bases from J, with 5 bases between. Germline V gene data show CDR1 as SGHAT and CDR2 as FQNNGV. The CDR3 is made up of 12 amino acids. The CDR3 sequence: CASSLSGYEQYF. The CDR3 bases are TGTGCCAGCAGCTTAAGCGGCTACGAGCAGTACTTC.

The V call is TRBV7-9, the J call TRBJ2-7; a weak D match, TRBD1 (6 bases). Deletions cut 3 bases from V and 5 bases from J, with 14 bases between. Germline loops: CDR1 SEHNR, CDR2 FQNEAQ (reference sequence). The CDR3 is 14 amino acids. CDR3 in DNA: TGTGCCAGCAGCTTCCCCAACCGACAGGACGAGCAGTACTTC. The encoded protein is CASSFPNRQDEQYF.

The chain recombines TRBV6-6 with TRBJ1-4, with 10 positions matching TRBD1. The CDR3 sequence is 15 residues long. With 0 bases clipped from V and 7 bases from J, the junction kept 2 bases outside the gene matches. CDR1 MNHNY and CDR2 SVGAGI come from the germline V gene (reference sequence). The CDR3 DNA is TGTGCCAGCAGTTACTCCGGGACAGGGGTTGAAAAACTGTTTTTT. It codes for CASSYSGTGVEKLFF.

This clone was picked up one time. J is TRBJ1-1 and V is TRBV4-1, with D possibly matching TRBD1 (5 bases). Between the trimmed V and J ends, which lost 2 bases and 5 bases, there was a span of 6 bases. CDR1 MGHRA and CDR2 YSYEKL come from the germline V gene. This CDR3 spans 12 amino acids. DNA of the CDR3: TGCGCCAGCAGCCAAAGGGGAACTGAAGCTTTCTTT. Protein product: CASSQRGTEAFF.

J is TRBJ2-2 and V is TRBV7-2; D not resolved. This CDR3 is 15 amino acids long. V gave up 7 bases and J gave up 2 bases, with 14 bases separating them. Germline CDR1 and CDR2: SGHTA and FQGNSA. CDR3 DNA sequence: TGTGCCAGCACCGTCCCGAGAGCAAACACCGGGGAGCTGTTTTTT. Amino acid sequence: CASTVPRANTGELFF.

The V call is TRBV4-2, the J call TRBJ1-2; D is ambiguous. V was cut by 0 bases and J by 4 bases, with 24 bases left in between. The length of the CDR3 is 19 residues. CDR1 is LGHNA and CDR2 is YNFKEQ in the germline V gene. The CDR3 spells CASSQDREPWETGRYGYTF. The DNA of the CDR3 is TGTGCCAGCAGCCAAGATCGGGAACCCTGGGAGACGGGCCGCTATGGCTACACCTTC.

The rearrangement uses TRBV2 and TRBJ1-1; D may be TRBD1 (5 bases). The CDR3 is made up of 13 amino acids. Trimming took off 2 bases at V and 11 bases at J, with 15 bases between the two ends. Germline V gene sequence: CDR1 SNHLY, CDR2 FYNNEI. CDR3 region: CASSETPRVVAFF. In DNA, the CDR3 is TGTGCCAGCAGTGAAACCCCCAGGGTAGTGGCTTTCTTT.

As concerns this clone: Distinct nucleotide sequences in the sample also encode this CDR3. The CDR3 nucleotides are TGTGCCTGGAGTCCGGGACAGGGGAATCAGCCCCAGCATTTT. It encodes CAWSPGQGNQPQHF. The genes are TRBV30 and TRBJ1-5; TRBD1 agrees at 10 bases. This CDR3 contains 14 residues. Germline V gene lookup returns CDR1 GTSNPN and CDR2 SVGIG (reference sequence). V trimming: 2 bases; J trimming: 4 bases; junction bases outside the gene matches: 2.

The chain links TRBV28 to TRBJ1-1; D is ambiguous. V was trimmed by 3 bases and J by 7 bases, leaving 15 bases between them. CDR1 is MDHEN and CDR2 is SYDVKM in the germline V gene. The CDR3 consists of 14 residues. The CDR3 bases are TGTGCCAGCAGTTTCCCTACGGTAACAGTTGAAGCTTTCTTT. This encodes CASSFPTVTVEAFF. Looking up the rest from reference TRBV28 and TRBJ1-1 gives the full variable domain: DVKVTQSSRYLVKRTGEKVFLECVQDMDHENMFWYRQDPGLGLRLIYFSYDVKMKEKGDIPEGYSVSREKKERFSLILESASTNQTSMYLCASSFPTVTVEAFFGQGTRLTVV.

This chain joins TRBV5-3 and TRBJ1-1; D is unclear. TRBV5-3 is filed as an ORF, its function uncertain. Trimming removed 2 bases from V and 11 bases from J, with 13 bases in between. The CDR3 has 12 amino acids. CDR3 sequence: CARSFTDWEAFF. In DNA form, the CDR3 reads TGTGCCAGAAGCTTCACGGATTGGGAGGCTTTCTTT.

A single count supports this clone. The chain combines TRBV6-4 with TRBJ2-3, with 7 bases lining up with TRBD2. The CDR3 consists of 14 residues. With V trimmed by 7 bases and J by 0 bases, 4 bases remained unmatched. CDR1 MRHNA and CDR2 SNTAGT come from the germline V gene. DNA of the CDR3: TGTGCCAGCAAGCCAGCGGGGAGCACAGATACGCAGTATTTT. This encodes CASKPAGSTDTQYF.

The rearrangement uses TRBV30 and TRBJ1-1; no clear D. Per germline, CDR1 GTSNPN and CDR2 SVGIG (reference sequence). Trimming shortened V by 0 bases and J by 0 bases, and 8 bases separated the two germline ends. CDR3 length equals 14 residues. For the CDR3, the DNA is TGTGCCTGGAGTGTAGGTAGCCTGAACACTGAAGCTTTCTTT. Its translation is CAWSVGSLNTEAFF. Using reference TRBV30 and TRBJ1-1 for the parts outside the CDR3, the full variable domain is SQTIHQWPATLVQPVGSPLSLECTVEGTSNPNLYWYRQAAGRGLQLLFYSVGIGQISSEVPQNLSASRPQDRQFILSSKKLLLSDSGFYLCAWSVGSLNTEAFFGQGTRLTVV.

The CDR3 DNA follows: TGTGCCATCAGTGATAACGGGGAGACAGATACGCAGTATTTT. It yields the protein CAISDNGETDTQYF. The chain is built from TRBV10-3 and TRBJ2-3; possible D gene TRBD2, 5 bases. V lost 3 bases and J 3 bases, leaving 10 bases between the germline ends. CDR1 ENHRY and CDR2 SYGVKD come from the germline V gene. The CDR3 has 14 amino acids.

This clone was observed many times. This rearrangement joins TRBV27 to TRBJ2-7; 8 positions agree with TRBD1. The CDR3 runs 13 residues. CDR1 is MNHEY, CDR2 SMNVEV, per germline (reference sequence). Trimming removed 5 bases from V and 6 bases from J; junction bases left unmatched: 6. CDR3 sequence reads: CASSGTGGGEQYF. For the CDR3, the DNA is TGTGCCAGCAGTGGAACAGGGGGAGGCGAGCAGTACTTC.

This chain joins TRBV5-6 and TRBJ1-1, with D perhaps TRBD1 (5 bases). Trimming removed 2 bases from V and 1 base from J, with 18 bases in between. The length of the CDR3 is 17 residues. Per the germline V gene, CDR1 is SGHDT and CDR2 is YYEEEE. The CDR3 is CASSLSLLRGANTEAFF. DNA for the CDR3: TGTGCCAGCAGCTTAAGCCTTCTTAGGGGCGCGAACACTGAAGCTTTCTTT.

V usage is TRBV5-1 and J usage is TRBJ2-3; 13 bases map to TRBD2. Germline V gives CDR1 SGHRS, CDR2 YFSETQ. The V and J ends lost 6 bases and 4 bases, in that order; junction bases with no gene match: 2. This CDR3 comprises 14 residues. This CDR3 reads CASTTSGGADTQYF. The CDR3 DNA reads as TGCGCCAGCACAACTAGCGGGGGGGCAGATACGCAGTATTTT.

This rearrangement joins TRBV9 to TRBJ2-5, with D maybe TRBD2 (5 bases). Germline CDR1 SGDLS, CDR2 YYNGEE. V was shortened by 2 bases and J by 3 bases, with 8 bases between the two germline ends. The CDR3 loop spans 13 amino acids. CDR3 amino acids: CASSVRGEETQYF. In DNA form, the CDR3 reads TGTGCCAGCAGCGTCCGGGGAGAAGAGACCCAGTACTTC.

The chain is built from TRBV2 and TRBJ2-3, with 8 bases identical to TRBD2. V lost 5 bases, J lost 3 bases, and 4 bases stayed unmatched. Germline V gene sequence: CDR1 SNHLY, CDR2 FYNNEI. The CDR3 consists of 14 residues. CDR3 in amino acids: CASSTSGRTDTQYF. CDR3 DNA sequence: TGTGCCAGCAGTACGAGCGGGAGAACAGATACGCAGTATTTT.

The J gene is TRBJ2-2, the V gene TRBV7-9, with 7 bases fitting TRBD2. V was pared by 5 bases and J by 1 base, with 4 bases of the junction left unmatched. The CDR3 contains 15 residues. Germline CDR1 and CDR2: SEHNR and FQNEAQ (reference sequence). The CDR3 protein is CASSRRGENTGELFF. CDR3 in DNA: TGTGCCAGCAGCCGCCGGGGGGAGAACACCGGGGAGCTGTTTTTT.